This entry features one T cell receptor beta chain sequence. Its antigen remains unknown. This sample is drawn from a study of OX40 agonist ivuxolimab in advanced cancers. Data came from immunoSEQ multiplex PCR; TCRdb stores just in-frame clones and leaves some out. The sample lists about 71,000 clones, roughly 94% occurring once. Regarding the study as a whole: Clonal expansion was among the lowest in partial responders at 0.1-3.0 mg/kg, especially CD8+. Some nonresponders likewise displayed low normalized T-cell clonal expansion.

Trimming shortened V by 3 bases and J by 3 bases, and 13 bases separated the two germline ends. The CDR3 sequence is 14 residues long. Germline CDR1 and CDR2: SGHDT and YYEEEE. Material: CD4+ or CD8+ T cells sorted from blood, obtained in a trial of the OX40 agonist ivuxolimab. The rearrangement links TRBV5-6 to TRBJ2-7; D is uncertain. The TCR comes from an adult with an advanced solid tumor such as melanoma, head and neck, liver or kidney cancer. The CDR3 region is CASSSPAARYEQYF. CDR3 nucleotide sequence: TGTGCCAGCAGCTCCCCGGCGGCCCGCTACGAGCAGTACTTC.